A single sample is the source of the 23 T cell receptor beta chains below, sequenced in a study of cytomegalovirus exposure and HLA in healthy donors. The study ran its PCR with 60 Vbeta and 13 Jbeta primers. Sequencing used immunoSEQ multiplex PCR; TCRdb keeps in-frame clones, though not all of them. This sample has 150,000 to 200,000 clones, with less than 85% found just once. The sequenced sample consisted of PBMCs. The receptors were gathered from a man in his forties in good health and CMV-seronegative.

This clone was seen a single time. The J gene is TRBJ2-7, the V gene TRBV5-1; tentative D call: TRBD1 (5 bases). CDR1 SGHRS and CDR2 YFSETQ come from the germline V gene. This CDR3 has 13 amino acids. Trimming pared 0 bases from V and 6 bases from J, leaving 10 bases between. CDR3 amino acids: CASSLASRAEQYF. The CDR3, as DNA: TGCGCCAGCAGCTTGGCAAGCAGGGCCGAGCAGTACTTC.

This clone was seen more than once but under ten times. This chain uses TRBV5-1 with TRBJ2-3; a possible D gene is TRBD2 (5 bases). CDR3 size: 12 residues. Germline CDR1 SGHRS, CDR2 YFSETQ. Trimming left V 4 bases short and J 4 bases short, with 7 bases between. The CDR3 DNA reads as TGCGCCAGCAGCCGGACTGCAGATACGCAGTATTTT. It codes for CASSRTADTQYF.

V usage is TRBV10-3 and J usage is TRBJ1-1; possible D gene TRBD1, 6 bases. There are 11 residues in the CDR3. Germline loops: CDR1 ENHRY, CDR2 SYGVKD. The germline V and J ends were trimmed by 6 bases and 11 bases, with 13 bases remaining between them. This CDR3 is CAIRGGRGAFF. The CDR3 region has the DNA TGTGCCATCAGGGGTGGGAGGGGGGCTTTCTTT.

The gene calls are TRBV28 and TRBJ1-2; 7 bases line up with TRBD1. CDR3 size: 13 residues. Germline values: CDR1 MDHEN, CDR2 SYDVKM. V gave up 5 bases and J gave up 1 base; unmatched junction bases: 1. The CDR3 bases are TGTGCCAGCAGTCGGGACAGTAACTATGGCTACACCTTC. Translation: CASSRDSNYGYTF.

The CDR3 bases are TGTGCCAGCAGCGTTTCCGGGACAGGGGGCTATGGCTACACCTTC. Its protein product is CASSVSGTGGYGYTF. The chain joins TRBV7-2 to TRBJ1-2; 11 nucleotides align to TRBD1. V was clipped by 5 bases and J by 4 bases; unmatched bases: 6. This CDR3 is 15 amino acids long. Germline V gives CDR1 SGHTA, CDR2 FQGNSA. Full variable domain (rest looked up from reference TRBV7-2 and TRBJ1-2): GAGVSQSPSNKVTEKGKDVELRCDPISGHTALYWYRQSLGQGLEFLIYFQGNSAPDKSGLPSDRFSAERTGGSVSTLTIQRTQQEDSAVYLCASSVSGTGGYGYTFGSGTRLTVV.

The V call is TRBV27, the J call TRBJ2-4; tentative D call: TRBD1 (6 bases). The germline V gene encodes CDR1 MNHEY and CDR2 SMNVEV (reference sequence). The CDR3 is made up of 17 amino acids. V lost 6 bases, J lost 0 bases, and 18 bases lay in between. CDR3 bases: TGTGCCAGCAGCCCACGTGGGACAACGAAAGCCAAAAACATTCAGTACTTC. Translation gives CASSPRGTTKAKNIQYF.

The chain has TRBV4-1 and TRBJ2-5; 8 bases match TRBD2. V shed 1 base, J shed 2 bases, and the junction held 6 bases outside the gene matches. The CDR3 extends over 16 amino acids. CDR1 is MGHRA, CDR2 YSYEKL, per germline. CDR3 nucleotides: TGCGCCAGCAGCCAAGTTATCAGCGGGGGTCAAGAGACCCAGTACTTC. Amino acids: CASSQVISGGQETQYF.

V usage is TRBV29-1 and J usage is TRBJ1-5, with TRBD1 matching 9 bases. The CDR3 contains 13 residues. V gave up 6 bases and J gave up 3 bases; unmatched junction bases: 3. CDR1 and CDR2 from the germline V gene are SQVTM and ANQGSEA. CDR3 protein: CSVGQGLNQPQHF. The CDR3, as DNA: TGCAGCGTGGGACAGGGCCTCAATCAGCCCCAGCATTTT.

The gene calls are TRBV30 and TRBJ2-1; 14 nucleotides align to TRBD2. V lost 2 bases to trimming and J lost 9 bases; unmatched junction nucleotides: 6. CDR1 is GTSNPN and CDR2 is SVGIG in the germline V gene (reference sequence). The CDR3 length is 15 residues. The CDR3 nucleotides are TGTGCCTGGAGTTCGGGACTAGCGGGAGTCGGTGAGCAGTTCTTC. It specifies CAWSSGLAGVGEQFF.

The chain has TRBV27 and TRBJ1-2; 7 bases are a match to TRBD1. This CDR3 has 15 amino acids. V lost 0 bases and J lost 4; bases outside the gene matches: 5. Germline assignment: CDR1 MNHEY and CDR2 SMNVEV (reference sequence). The CDR3 region is CASSLSQGTFYGYTF. The CDR3 DNA reads as TGTGCCAGCAGTTTATCACAGGGGACGTTCTATGGCTACACCTTC.

A note on this clone: Within the sample, other DNA sequences also encode this same CDR3. The chain links TRBV19 to TRBJ1-1, with 7 bases identical to TRBD1. The germline V gene has CDR1 LNHDA and CDR2 SQIVND (reference sequence). Unmatched junction bases numbered 1, after V lost 1 base and J lost 2 bases. The CDR3 length is 14 residues. CDR3 DNA: TGTGCCAGTAGTATAGGACAGGGAAACACTGAAGCTTTCTTT. It translates to CASSIGQGNTEAFF.

This chain uses TRBV19 with TRBJ2-7; the D gene is possibly TRBD1 (6 bases). From germline, CDR1 is LNHDA and CDR2 SQIVND (reference sequence). This CDR3 spans 14 amino acids. Trimming removed 7 bases from V and 2 bases from J, with 15 bases in between. CDR3 residues: CASKWGQGPYEQYF. The CDR3 bases are TGTGCCAGTAAATGGGGGCAGGGCCCCTACGAGCAGTACTTC.

The V and J genes are TRBV5-4 and TRBJ2-5; 8 bases agree with TRBD1. Per the germline V gene, CDR1 is SGHNT and CDR2 is YYREEE (reference sequence). This CDR3 spans 14 amino acids. The junction had 2 bases not matched to a gene; V was cut back by 0 bases and J by 4 bases. The CDR3 loop is CASSLAGGGETQYF. In DNA, the CDR3 is TGTGCCAGCAGCTTGGCAGGGGGCGGAGAGACCCAGTACTTC.

The chain joins TRBV7-2 to TRBJ2-5, with 9 positions matching TRBD2. The germline V gene encodes CDR1 SGHTA and CDR2 FQGNSA. CDR3 length: 15 amino acids. Losses at the gene ends were 0 bases for V and 6 bases for J; bases not matched to a gene: 5. The CDR3 coding sequence is TGTGCCAGCAGCTTAGCGAGCGGGGGGCAACAGACCCAGTACTTC. It encodes CASSLASGGQQTQYF.

In its sample, this clone was seen a few times. J is TRBJ1-1 and V is TRBV7-3; 8 bases are shared with TRBD1. The CDR3 runs 13 residues. CDR1 is SGHTA and CDR2 is FQGTGA in the germline V gene. The ends lost 5 bases at V and 6 bases at J; junction bases unmatched: 5. CDR3 loop: CASSTTGGAEAFF. CDR3 sequence (DNA): TGTGCCAGCAGCACCACAGGGGGAGCTGAAGCTTTCTTT.

The V and J genes are TRBV29-1 and TRBJ2-5; 9 bases line up with TRBD2. There are 12 residues in the CDR3. Trimming took 6 bases from V and 3 from J; bases not matched to a gene: 2. Germline V gene data show CDR1 as SQVTM and CDR2 as ANQGSEA. CDR3: CSVTSGKETQYF. The CDR3 DNA reads TGCAGCGTGACTAGCGGAAAAGAGACCCAGTACTTC.

There are a few counts of this clone. The chain is built from TRBV18 and TRBJ2-3, with 13 positions matching TRBD2. This CDR3 has 15 residues. CDR1 KGHSH and CDR2 LQKENI come from the germline V gene. Trimming cost V 8 bases and J 3 bases; bases outside gene matches: 5. In nucleotides, the CDR3 is TGTGCCAGCGGTGGACTAGCGGGAGCGACAGATACGCAGTATTTT. Protein product: CASGGLAGATDTQYF. The variable domain in full, with the rest retrieved from reference TRBV18 and TRBJ2-3, is NAGVMQNPRHLVRRRGQEARLRCSPMKGHSHVYWYRQLPEEGLKFMVYLQKENIIDESGMPKERFSAEFPKEGPSILRIQQVVRGDSAAYFCASGGLAGATDTQYFGPGTRLTVL.

About this clone itself: One end of the junction does not line up with germline, which may come from a read error. The chain recombines TRBV7-9 with TRBJ1-5; the D is unclear. The CDR3 consists of 12 residues. The germline V gene encodes CDR1 SEHNR and CDR2 FQNEAQ (reference sequence). The CDR3 coding sequence is TGTTCCAGCAGCTCCGACAACCAGCCCCAGCATTTT. Translated, it gives CSSSSDNQPQHF.

V is TRBV4-3 and J is TRBJ2-1, with 7 bases aligning to TRBD1. The CDR3 is 17 amino acids. Germline V CDR1 and CDR2: LGHNA, YSLEER. J gave up 4 bases and V 0 bases, and 9 bases lay outside the gene matches. Written as DNA, the CDR3 is TGCGCCAGCAGCCAAGATCGCCGACAGGGCCTATACAATGAGCAGTTCTTC. Translating it yields CASSQDRRQGLYNEQFF.

This rearrangement joins TRBV19 to TRBJ2-7, with a possible D match to TRBD2 (6 bases). Trimming stripped 10 bases from V and 2 bases from J, with 21 bases between. The CDR3 loop spans 15 amino acids. Germline CDR1 and CDR2: LNHDA and SQIVND (reference sequence). The CDR3 region is CATYPRGRLAYEQYF. The CDR3 DNA reads TGTGCCACCTATCCACGAGGGAGGTTGGCCTACGAGCAGTACTTC.

This clone showed up just a few times. The rearrangement links TRBV5-1 to TRBJ1-6, with 9 bases aligning to TRBD1. J gave up 7 bases and V 3 bases, and 8 bases lay outside the gene matches. The CDR3 loop spans 16 amino acids. Germline CDR1 is SGHRS and CDR2 is YFSETQ. As DNA, the CDR3 is TGCGCCAGCAGCTACCGGGACAGGGCTGGAAATTCACCCCTCCACTTT. Translated, it gives CASSYRDRAGNSPLHF.

The chain employs TRBV10-3 and TRBJ2-7; TRBD1 matches 8 bases. Germline assignment: CDR1 ENHRY and CDR2 SYGVKD. There are 12 residues in the CDR3. The junction had 3 bases not matched to a gene; V was cut back by 1 base and J by 10 bases. The CDR3 DNA sequence: TGTGCCATCAGTGAGTTGGGGACAGGCCAGTACTTC. Protein sequence: CAISELGTGQYF.

V usage is TRBV19 and J usage is TRBJ1-1; 8 nucleotides match TRBD1. CDR1 is LNHDA, CDR2 SQIVND, per germline (reference sequence). V was pared by 4 bases and J by 10 bases, with 14 bases of the junction left unmatched. This CDR3 comprises 15 residues. The CDR3 sequence is CASSSTDRAGAGAFF. The DNA of the CDR3 is TGTGCCAGTAGTAGCACGGACAGGGCAGGGGCTGGAGCTTTCTTT.